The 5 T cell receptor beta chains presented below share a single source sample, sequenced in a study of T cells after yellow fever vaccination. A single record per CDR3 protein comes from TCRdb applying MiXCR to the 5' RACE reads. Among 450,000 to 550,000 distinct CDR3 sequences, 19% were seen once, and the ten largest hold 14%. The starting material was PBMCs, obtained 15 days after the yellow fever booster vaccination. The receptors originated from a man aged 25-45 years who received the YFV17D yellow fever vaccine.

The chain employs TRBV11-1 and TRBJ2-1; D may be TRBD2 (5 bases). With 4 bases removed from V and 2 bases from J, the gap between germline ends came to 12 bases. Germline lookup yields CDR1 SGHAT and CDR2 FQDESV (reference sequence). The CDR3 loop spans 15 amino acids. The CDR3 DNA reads TGTGCCAGCAGCTCCTACGGAGGCACCTACAATGAGCAGTTCTTC. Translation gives CASSSYGGTYNEQFF. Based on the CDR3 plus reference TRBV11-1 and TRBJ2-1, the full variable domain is EAEVAQSPRYKITEKSQAVAFWCDPISGHATLYWYRQILGQGPELLVQFQDESVVDDSQLPKDRFSAERLKGVDSTLKIQPAELGDSAMYLCASSSYGGTYNEQFFGPGTRLTVL.

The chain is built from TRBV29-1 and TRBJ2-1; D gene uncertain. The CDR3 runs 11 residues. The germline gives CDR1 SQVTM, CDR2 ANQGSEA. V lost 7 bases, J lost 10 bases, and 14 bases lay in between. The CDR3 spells CSAKTKPEQFF. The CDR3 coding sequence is TGCAGCGCCAAAACCAAACCCGAGCAGTTCTTC.

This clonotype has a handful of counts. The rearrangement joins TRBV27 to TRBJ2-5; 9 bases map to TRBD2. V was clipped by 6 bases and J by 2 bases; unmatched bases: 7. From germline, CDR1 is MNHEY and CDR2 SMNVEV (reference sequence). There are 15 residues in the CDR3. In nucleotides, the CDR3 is TGTGCCAGCAGCAAGGTTAGCGGGAGACAAGAGACCCAGTACTTC. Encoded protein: CASSKVSGRQETQYF.

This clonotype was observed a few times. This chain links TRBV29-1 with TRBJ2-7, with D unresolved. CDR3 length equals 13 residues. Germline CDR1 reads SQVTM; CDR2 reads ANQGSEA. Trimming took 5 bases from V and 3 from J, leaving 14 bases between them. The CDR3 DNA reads TGCAGCGTTCAAACATCGACCTACTACGAGCAGTACTTC. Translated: CSVQTSTYYEQYF.

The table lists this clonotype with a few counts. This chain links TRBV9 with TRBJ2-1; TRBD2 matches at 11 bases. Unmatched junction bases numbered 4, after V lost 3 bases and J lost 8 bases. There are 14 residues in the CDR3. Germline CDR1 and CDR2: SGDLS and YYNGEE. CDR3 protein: CASSATSGTDEQFF. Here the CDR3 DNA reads TGTGCCAGCAGCGCGACTAGCGGGACCGATGAGCAGTTCTTC.